This T cell receptor (beta chain) came from a study of chemoradiotherapy in HPV16-positive cancers. Study background: A couple of HPV16-positive patients' cells yielded candidate HPV-specific clones and common motifs. The study's findings and limits: For HPV16-positive patients, expanding HPV-responsive T cells associated with longer recurrence-free survival. Candidate HPV-specific clones and E7-related TCR motifs grew in tumor during treatment.

Comments on this clone: Its antigen is unidentified.

Samples were taken several times over chemoradiotherapy. V was pared by 5 bases and J by 8 bases, with 9 bases of the junction left unmatched. The CDR3 spans 15 residues. Germline V CDR1 and CDR2: SEHNR, FQNEAQ (reference sequence). The data were produced by immunoSEQ multiplex PCR, yet TCRdb's version contains in-frame clones alone and is incomplete. Counted here are about 12,000 clones, roughly 90% occurring once; the ten biggest clones make up 2% to 3%. The chain employs TRBV7-9 and TRBJ1-4, with TRBD1 matching 9 bases. The material sequenced was blood, taken from a patient who underwent chemoradiotherapy. The sequence was collected from a human donor with HPV-associated anogenital cancer. The DNA for the CDR3 is TGTGCCAGCAGCCCCTTACAGGGGGCTCGAGAAAAACTGTTTTTT. Protein product: CASSPLQGAREKLFF.